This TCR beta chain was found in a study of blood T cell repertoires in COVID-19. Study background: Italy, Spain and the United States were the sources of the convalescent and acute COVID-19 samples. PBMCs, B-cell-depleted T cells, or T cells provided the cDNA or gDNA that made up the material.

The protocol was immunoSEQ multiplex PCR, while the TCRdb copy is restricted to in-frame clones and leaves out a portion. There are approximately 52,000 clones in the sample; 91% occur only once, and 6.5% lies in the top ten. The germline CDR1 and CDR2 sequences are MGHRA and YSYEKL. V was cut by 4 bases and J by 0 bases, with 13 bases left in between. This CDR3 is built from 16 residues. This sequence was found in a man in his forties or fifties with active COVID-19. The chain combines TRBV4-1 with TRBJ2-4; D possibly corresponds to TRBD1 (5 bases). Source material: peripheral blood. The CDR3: CASSRQTDIAKNIQYF. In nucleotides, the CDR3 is TGCGCCAGCAGCCGACAGACAGATATAGCCAAAAACATTCAGTACTTC.